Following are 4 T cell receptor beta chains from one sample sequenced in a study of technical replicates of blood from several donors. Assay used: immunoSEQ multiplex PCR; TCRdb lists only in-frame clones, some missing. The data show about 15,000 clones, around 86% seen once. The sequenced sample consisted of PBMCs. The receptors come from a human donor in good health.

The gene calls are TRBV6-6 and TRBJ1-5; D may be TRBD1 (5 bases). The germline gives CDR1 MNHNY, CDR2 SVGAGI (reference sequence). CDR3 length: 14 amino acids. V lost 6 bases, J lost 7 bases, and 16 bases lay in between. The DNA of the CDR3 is TGTGCCAGCAGCCTCGGGCCTCGGGGGCAGCCCCAGCATTTT. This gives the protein CASSLGPRGQPQHF.

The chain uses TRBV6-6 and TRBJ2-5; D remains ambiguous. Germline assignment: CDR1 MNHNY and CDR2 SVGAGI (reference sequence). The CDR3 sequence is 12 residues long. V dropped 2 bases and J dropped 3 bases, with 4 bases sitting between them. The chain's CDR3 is CASSYTKETQYF. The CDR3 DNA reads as TGTGCCAGCAGTTACACAAAAGAGACCCAGTACTTC.

CDR3 protein: CASSESRTSGSYEQYF. CDR3 DNA sequence: TGCGCCAGCAGTGAGAGTCGGACTAGCGGATCCTACGAGCAGTACTTC. The genes are TRBV10-2 and TRBJ2-7; 10 positions agree with TRBD2. CDR3 size: 16 residues. Germline lookup yields CDR1 WSHSY and CDR2 SAAADI. V lost 2 bases, J lost 1 base, and 5 bases stayed unmatched.

CDR3 coding DNA: TGTGCCAGCAGCACCCAAAGTAGCGGGCCCTCCTACAATGAGCAGTTCTTC. This encodes CASSTQSSGPSYNEQFF. This chain links TRBV7-9 with TRBJ2-1; 7 positions match TRBD2. Per the germline V gene, CDR1 is SEHNR and CDR2 is FQNEAQ (reference sequence). With V trimmed by 5 bases and J by 0 bases, 10 bases remained unmatched. This CDR3 comprises 17 residues.